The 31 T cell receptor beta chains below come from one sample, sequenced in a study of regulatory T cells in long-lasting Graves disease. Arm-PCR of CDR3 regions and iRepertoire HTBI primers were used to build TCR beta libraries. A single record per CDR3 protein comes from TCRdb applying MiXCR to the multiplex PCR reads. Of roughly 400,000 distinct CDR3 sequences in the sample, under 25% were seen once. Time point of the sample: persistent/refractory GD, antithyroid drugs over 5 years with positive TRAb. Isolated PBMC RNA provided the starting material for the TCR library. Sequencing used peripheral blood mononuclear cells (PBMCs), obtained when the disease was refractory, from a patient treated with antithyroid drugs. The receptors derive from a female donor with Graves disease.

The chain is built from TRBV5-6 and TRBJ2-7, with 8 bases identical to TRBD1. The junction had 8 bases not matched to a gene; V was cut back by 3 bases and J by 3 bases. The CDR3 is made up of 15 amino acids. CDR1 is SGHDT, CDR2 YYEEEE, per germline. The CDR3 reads CASSWTGQEFYEQYF. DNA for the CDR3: TGTGCCAGCAGCTGGACGGGACAGGAATTCTACGAGCAGTACTTC. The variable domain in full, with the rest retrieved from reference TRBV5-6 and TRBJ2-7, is DAGVTQSPTHLIKTRGQQVTLRCSPKSGHDTVSWYQQALGQGPQFIFQYYEEEERQRGNFPDRFSGHQFPNYSSELNVNALLLGDSALYLCASSWTGQEFYEQYFGPGTRLTVT.

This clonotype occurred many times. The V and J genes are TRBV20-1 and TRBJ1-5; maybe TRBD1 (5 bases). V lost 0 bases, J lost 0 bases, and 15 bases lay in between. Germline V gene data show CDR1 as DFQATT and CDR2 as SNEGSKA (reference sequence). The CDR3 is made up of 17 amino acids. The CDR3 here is CSARDKSEGYSNQPQHF. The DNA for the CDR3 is TGCAGTGCTAGAGATAAGTCGGAGGGGTATAGCAATCAGCCCCAGCATTTT.

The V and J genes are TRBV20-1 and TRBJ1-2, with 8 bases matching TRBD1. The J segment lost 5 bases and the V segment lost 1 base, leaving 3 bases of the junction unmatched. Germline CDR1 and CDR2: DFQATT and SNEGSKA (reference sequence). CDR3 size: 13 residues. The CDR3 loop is CSARGTGRYGYTF. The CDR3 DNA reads TGCAGTGCTAGAGGGACAGGGCGTTATGGCTACACCTTC.

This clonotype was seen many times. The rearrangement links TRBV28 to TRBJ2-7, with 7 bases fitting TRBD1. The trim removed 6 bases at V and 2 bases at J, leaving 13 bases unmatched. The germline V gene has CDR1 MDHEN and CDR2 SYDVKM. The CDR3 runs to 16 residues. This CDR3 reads CASSYDLRDRTYEQYF. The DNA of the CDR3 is TGTGCCAGCAGCTATGACCTCCGGGACAGAACCTACGAGCAGTACTTC.

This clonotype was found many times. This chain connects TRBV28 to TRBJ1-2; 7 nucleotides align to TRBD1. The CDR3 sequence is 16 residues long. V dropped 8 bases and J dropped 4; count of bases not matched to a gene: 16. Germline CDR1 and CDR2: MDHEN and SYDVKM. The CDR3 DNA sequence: TGTGCCAGCCGCTCCCCAAGCGGGCAGGGGGGCTATGGCTACACCTTC. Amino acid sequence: CASRSPSGQGGYGYTF.

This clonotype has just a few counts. CDR3 in amino acids: CASSRGLQNNEKLFF. Here the CDR3 DNA reads TGTGCCAGCAGCCGAGGTCTGCAGAATAATGAAAAACTGTTTTTT. V and J are TRBV5-4 and TRBJ1-4; unclear D gene. Trimming took off 4 bases at V and 4 bases at J, with 14 bases between the two ends. There are 15 residues in the CDR3. Germline CDR1 is SGHNT and CDR2 is YYREEE (reference sequence).

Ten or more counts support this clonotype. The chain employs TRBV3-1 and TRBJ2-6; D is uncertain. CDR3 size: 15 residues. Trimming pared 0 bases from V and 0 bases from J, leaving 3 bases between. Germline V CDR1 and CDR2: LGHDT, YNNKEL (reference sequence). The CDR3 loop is CASSQDISGANVLTF. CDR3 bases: TGTGCCAGCAGCCAAGACATCTCTGGGGCCAACGTCCTGACTTTC.

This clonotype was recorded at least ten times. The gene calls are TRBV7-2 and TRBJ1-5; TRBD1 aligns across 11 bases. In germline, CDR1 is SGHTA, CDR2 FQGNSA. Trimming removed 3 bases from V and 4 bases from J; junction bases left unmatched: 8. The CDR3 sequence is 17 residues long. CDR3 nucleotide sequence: TGTGCCAGCAGCTTGTTGGGACAGGGGGTGTTGAATCAGCCCCAGCATTTT. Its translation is CASSLLGQGVLNQPQHF.

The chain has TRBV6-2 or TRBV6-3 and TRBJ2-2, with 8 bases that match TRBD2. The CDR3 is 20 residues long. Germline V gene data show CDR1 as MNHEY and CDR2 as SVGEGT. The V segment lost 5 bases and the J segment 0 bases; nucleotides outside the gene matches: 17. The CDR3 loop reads CASSEGGYLAGPSNTGELFF. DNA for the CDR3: TGTGCCAGCAGTGAGGGCGGGTACCTAGCGGGCCCTTCGAACACCGGGGAGCTGTTTTTT.

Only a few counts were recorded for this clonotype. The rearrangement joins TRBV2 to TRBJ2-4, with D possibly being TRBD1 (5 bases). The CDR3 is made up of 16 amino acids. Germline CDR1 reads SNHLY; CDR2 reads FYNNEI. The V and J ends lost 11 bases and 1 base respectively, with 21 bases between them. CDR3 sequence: CAPGPTMAGAKNIQYF. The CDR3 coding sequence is TGTGCCCCAGGCCCTACAATGGCAGGGGCCAAAAACATTCAGTACTTC.

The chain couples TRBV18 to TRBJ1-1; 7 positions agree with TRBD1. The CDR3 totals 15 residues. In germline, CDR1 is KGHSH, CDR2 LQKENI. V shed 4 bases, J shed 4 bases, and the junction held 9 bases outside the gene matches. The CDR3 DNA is TGTGCCAGCTCACTGGGACAGAGGTTGGGCACTGAAGCTTTCTTT. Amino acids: CASSLGQRLGTEAFF. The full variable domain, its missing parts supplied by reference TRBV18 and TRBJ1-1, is NAGVMQNPRHLVRRRGQEARLRCSPMKGHSHVYWYRQLPEEGLKFMVYLQKENIIDESGMPKERFSAEFPKEGPSILRIQQVVRGDSAAYFCASSLGQRLGTEAFFGQGTRLTVV.

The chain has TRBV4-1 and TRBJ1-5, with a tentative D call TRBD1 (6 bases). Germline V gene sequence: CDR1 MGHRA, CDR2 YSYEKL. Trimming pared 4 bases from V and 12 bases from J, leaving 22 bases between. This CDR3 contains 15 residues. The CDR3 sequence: CASSLGGGGASLQHF. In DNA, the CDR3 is TGCGCCAGCAGCCTGGGGGGGGGGGGCGCTTCCCTCCAGCATTTT.

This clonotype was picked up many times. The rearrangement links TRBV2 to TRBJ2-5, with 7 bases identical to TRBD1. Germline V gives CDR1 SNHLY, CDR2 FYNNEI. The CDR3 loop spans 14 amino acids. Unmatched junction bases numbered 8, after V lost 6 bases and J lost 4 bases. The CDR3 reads CASSGPTGAETQYF. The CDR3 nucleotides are TGTGCCAGCAGCGGCCCAACAGGGGCAGAGACCCAGTACTTC. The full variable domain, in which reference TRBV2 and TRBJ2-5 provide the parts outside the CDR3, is EPEVTQTPSHQVTQMGQEVILRCVPISNHLYFYWYRQILGQKVEFLVSFYNNEISEKSEIFDDQFSVERPDGSNFTLKIRSTKLEDSAMYFCASSGPTGAETQYFGPGTRLLVL.

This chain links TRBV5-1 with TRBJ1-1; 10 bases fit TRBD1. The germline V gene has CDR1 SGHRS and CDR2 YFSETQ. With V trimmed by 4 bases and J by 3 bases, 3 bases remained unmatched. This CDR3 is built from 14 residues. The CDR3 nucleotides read TGCGCCAGCAGCAACGGACAGGGGGACACTGAAGCTTTCTTT. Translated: CASSNGQGDTEAFF.

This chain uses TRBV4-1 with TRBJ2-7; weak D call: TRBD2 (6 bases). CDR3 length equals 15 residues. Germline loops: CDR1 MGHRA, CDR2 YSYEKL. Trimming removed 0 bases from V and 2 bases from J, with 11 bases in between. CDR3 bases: TGCGCCAGCAGCCAAGACTGGGACTGGGCCTACGAGCAGTACTTC. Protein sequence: CASSQDWDWAYEQYF.

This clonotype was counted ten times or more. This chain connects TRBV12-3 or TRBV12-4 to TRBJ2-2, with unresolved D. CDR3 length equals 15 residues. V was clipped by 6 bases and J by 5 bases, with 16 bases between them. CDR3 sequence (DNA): TGTGCCAGCAGCCCTCTCGGTCCTCCAACCGGGGAGCTGTTTTTT. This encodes CASSPLGPPTGELFF.

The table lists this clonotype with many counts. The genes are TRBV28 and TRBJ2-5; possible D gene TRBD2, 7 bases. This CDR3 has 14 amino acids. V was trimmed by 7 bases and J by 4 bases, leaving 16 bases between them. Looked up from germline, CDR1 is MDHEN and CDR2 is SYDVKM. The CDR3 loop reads CASTGRGGVETQYF. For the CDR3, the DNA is TGTGCCAGCACGGGGAGGGGGGGAGTAGAGACCCAGTACTTC.

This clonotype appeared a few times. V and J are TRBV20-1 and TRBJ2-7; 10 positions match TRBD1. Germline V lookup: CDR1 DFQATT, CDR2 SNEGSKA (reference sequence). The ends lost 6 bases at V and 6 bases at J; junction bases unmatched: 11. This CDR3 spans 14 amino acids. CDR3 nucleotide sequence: TGCAGTGCCTCCCCGGGACAGGGGATCGGCGAGCAGTACTTC. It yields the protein CSASPGQGIGEQYF.

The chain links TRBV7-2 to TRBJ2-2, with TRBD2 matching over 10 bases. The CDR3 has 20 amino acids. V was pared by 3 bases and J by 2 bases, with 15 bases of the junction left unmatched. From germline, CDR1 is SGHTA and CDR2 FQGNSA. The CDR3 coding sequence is TGTGCCAGCAGCTTCCTTAGGGTGGCTAGCGGGAGCCGTAACACCGGGGAGCTGTTTTTT. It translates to CASSFLRVASGSRNTGELFF.

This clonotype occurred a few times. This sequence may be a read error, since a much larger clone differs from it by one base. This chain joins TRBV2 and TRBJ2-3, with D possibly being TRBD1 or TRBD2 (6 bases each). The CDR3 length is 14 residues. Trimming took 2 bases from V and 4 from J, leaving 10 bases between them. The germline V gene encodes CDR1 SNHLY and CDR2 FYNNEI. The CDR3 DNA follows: TGTGCCAGCAGTGAACCGGGGGCTGCAGATACGCAGTATTTT. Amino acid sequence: CASSEPGAADTQYF.

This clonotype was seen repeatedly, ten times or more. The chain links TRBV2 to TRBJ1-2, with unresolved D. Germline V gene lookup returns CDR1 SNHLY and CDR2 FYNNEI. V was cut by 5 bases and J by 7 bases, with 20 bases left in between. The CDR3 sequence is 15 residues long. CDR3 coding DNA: TGTGCCAGCAGTACGATCGCACGGGGAAACGGTGGCTACACCTTC. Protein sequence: CASSTIARGNGGYTF.

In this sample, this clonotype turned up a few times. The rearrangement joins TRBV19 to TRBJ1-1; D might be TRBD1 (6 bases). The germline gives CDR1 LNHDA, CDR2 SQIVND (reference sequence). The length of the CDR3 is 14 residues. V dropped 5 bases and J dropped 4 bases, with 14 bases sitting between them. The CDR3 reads CASSSNQGFTEAFF. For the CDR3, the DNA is TGTGCCAGTAGTTCCAATCAGGGGTTCACTGAAGCTTTCTTT. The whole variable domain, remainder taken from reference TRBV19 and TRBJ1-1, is DGGITQSPKYLFRKEGQNVTLSCEQNLNHDAMYWYRQDPGQGLRLIYYSQIVNDFQKGDIAEGYSVSREKKESFPLTVTSAQKNPTAFYLCASSSNQGFTEAFFGQGTRLTVV.

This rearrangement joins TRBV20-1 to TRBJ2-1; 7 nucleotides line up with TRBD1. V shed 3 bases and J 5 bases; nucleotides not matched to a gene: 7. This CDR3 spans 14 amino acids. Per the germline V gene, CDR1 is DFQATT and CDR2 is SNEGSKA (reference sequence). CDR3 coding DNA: TGCAGTGCTAGCGCCCGGGACAGAAACAATGAGCAGTTCTTC. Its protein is CSASARDRNNEQFF.

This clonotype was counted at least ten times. CDR3 sequence (DNA): TGTGCCAGCAATAGGGCGAACACCGGGGAGCTGTTTTTT. As protein: CASNRANTGELFF. The chain uses TRBV6-1 and TRBJ2-2; no clear D gene. The CDR3 consists of 13 residues. V was shortened by 7 bases and J by 0 bases, with 6 bases between the two germline ends. CDR1 is MNHNS, CDR2 SASEGT, per germline.

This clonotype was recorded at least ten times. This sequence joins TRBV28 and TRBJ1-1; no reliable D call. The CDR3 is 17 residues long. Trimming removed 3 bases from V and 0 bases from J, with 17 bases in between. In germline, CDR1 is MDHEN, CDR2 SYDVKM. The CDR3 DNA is TGTGCCAGCAGTTTTGTAGGGTCCAAAGTTCTGAACACTGAAGCTTTCTTT. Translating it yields CASSFVGSKVLNTEAFF.

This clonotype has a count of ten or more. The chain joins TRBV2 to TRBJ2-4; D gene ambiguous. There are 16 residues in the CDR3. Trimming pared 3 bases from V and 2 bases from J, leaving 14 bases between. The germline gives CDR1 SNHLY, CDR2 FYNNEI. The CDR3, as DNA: TGTGCCAGCAGTGATGTAGTCCCCTCGACCAAAAACATTCAGTACTTC. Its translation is CASSDVVPSTKNIQYF. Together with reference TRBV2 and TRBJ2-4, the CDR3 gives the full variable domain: EPEVTQTPSHQVTQMGQEVILRCVPISNHLYFYWYRQILGQKVEFLVSFYNNEISEKSEIFDDQFSVERPDGSNFTLKIRSTKLEDSAMYFCASSDVVPSTKNIQYFGAGTRLSVL.

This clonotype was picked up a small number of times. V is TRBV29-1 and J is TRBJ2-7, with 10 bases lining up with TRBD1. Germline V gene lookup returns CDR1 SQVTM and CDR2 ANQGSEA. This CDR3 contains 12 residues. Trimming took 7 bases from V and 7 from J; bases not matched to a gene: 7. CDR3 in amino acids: CSGGTGAGEQYF. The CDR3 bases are TGCAGCGGGGGGACAGGGGCAGGGGAGCAGTACTTC.

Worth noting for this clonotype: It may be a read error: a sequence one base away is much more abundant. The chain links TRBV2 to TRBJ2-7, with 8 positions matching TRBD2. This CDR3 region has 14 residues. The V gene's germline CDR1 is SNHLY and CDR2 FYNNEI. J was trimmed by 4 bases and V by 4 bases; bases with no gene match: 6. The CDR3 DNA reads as TGTGCCAGCAGTGGGACTAGCAGGGATTACGAGCAGTACTTC. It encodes CASSGTSRDYEQYF.

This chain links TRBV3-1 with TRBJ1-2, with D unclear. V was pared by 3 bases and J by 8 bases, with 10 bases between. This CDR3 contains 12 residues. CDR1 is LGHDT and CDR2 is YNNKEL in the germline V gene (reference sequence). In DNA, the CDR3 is TGTGCCAGCAGCCAGAGCTTCGGGGGCTACACCTTC. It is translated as CASSQSFGGYTF. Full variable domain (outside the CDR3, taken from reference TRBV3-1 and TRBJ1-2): DTAVSQTPKYLVTQMGNDKSIKCEQNLGHDTMYWYKQDSKKFLKIMFSYNNKELIINETVPNRFSPKSPDKAHLNLHINSLELGDSAVYFCASSQSFGGYTFGSGTRLTVV.

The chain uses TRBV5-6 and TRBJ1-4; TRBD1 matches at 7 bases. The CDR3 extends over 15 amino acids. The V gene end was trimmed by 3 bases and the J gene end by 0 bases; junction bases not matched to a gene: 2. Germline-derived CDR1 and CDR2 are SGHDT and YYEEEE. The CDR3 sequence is CASSWDSATNEKLFF. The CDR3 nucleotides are TGTGCCAGCAGCTGGGACAGTGCAACTAATGAAAAACTGTTTTTT.

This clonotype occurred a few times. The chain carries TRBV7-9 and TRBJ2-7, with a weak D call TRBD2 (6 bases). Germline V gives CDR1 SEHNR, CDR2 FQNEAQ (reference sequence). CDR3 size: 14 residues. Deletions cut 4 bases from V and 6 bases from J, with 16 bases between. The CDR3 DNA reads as TGTGCCAGCAGCTACCGGGACTCCAGGCCCGAGCAGTACTTC. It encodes CASSYRDSRPEQYF.